A single T cell receptor (beta chain) is shown here with its context. The antigen is undetermined. Trimming removed 5 bases from V and 6 bases from J; junction bases left unmatched: 13. The CDR3 has 16 amino acids. In germline, CDR1 is PRHDT, CDR2 FYEKMQ (reference sequence). The sample comes from a study of vaccination effects on CD4 cells after COVID-19. Study-wide points: Early post-infection timepoints were absent, and convalescent patients were few.

Using immunoSEQ multiplex PCR, the repertoire was profiled, and TCRdb retains in-frame clones only, with some absent. The sample gives almost 15,000 clones, 76% of which show up once; 20% to 25% is in the top ten. Viral peptide pool expansion of antigen-specific CD4+ T cells preceded sequencing in the ViraFEST assay. When around 10 days of culture had elapsed, CD4+ T cells were isolated. PCR confirmed that the person was infected with SARS-CoV-2 between March and December 2020. Two-dose vaccination with either BNT162b2 or mRNA-1273 was given to the participants. Fresh IL-2-containing medium replaced half the medium on days 3 and 7.

This clonotype was obtained from a human donor who had a prior SARS-CoV-2 infection. This chain joins TRBV13 and TRBJ2-1; 7 nucleotides line up with TRBD2. Sequencing was performed on CD4+ T cells from PBMCs cultured with HCoV-NL63 spike peptides, taken after COVID-19 vaccination. CDR3 protein: CASSHPTSKFGNEQFF. CDR3 nucleotides: TGTGCCAGCAGCCATCCGACTAGCAAGTTCGGCAATGAGCAGTTCTTC.